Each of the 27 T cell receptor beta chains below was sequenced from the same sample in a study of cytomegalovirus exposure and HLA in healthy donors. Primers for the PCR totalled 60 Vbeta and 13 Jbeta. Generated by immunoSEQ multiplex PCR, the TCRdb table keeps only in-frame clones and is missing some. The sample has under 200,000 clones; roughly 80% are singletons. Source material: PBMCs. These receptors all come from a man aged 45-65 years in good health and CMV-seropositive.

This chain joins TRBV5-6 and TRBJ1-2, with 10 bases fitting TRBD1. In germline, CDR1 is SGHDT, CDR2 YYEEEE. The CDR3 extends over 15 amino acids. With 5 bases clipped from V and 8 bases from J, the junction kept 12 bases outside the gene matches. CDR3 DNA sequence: TGTGCCAGCAGATACCTGACAGGGGGCGCTTCGGGCTACACCTTC. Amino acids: CASRYLTGGASGYTF.

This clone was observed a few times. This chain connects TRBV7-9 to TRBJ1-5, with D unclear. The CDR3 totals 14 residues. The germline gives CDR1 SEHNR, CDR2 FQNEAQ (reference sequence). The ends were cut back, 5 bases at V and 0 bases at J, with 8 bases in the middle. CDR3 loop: CASSGVLSNQPQHF. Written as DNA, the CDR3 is TGTGCCAGCAGCGGAGTTCTTAGCAATCAGCCCCAGCATTTT. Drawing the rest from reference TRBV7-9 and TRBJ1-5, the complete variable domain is DTGVSQNPRHKITKRGQNVTFRCDPISEHNRLYWYRQTLGQGPEFLTYFQNEAQLEKSRLLSDRFSAERPKGSFSTLEIQRTEQGDSAMYLCASSGVLSNQPQHFGDGTRLSIL.

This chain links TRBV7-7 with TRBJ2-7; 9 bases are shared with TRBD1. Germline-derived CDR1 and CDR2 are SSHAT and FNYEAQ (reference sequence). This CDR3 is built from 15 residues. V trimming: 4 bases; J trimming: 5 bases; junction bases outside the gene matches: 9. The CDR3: CASSSGTGRSNEQYF. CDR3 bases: TGTGCCAGCAGCTCCGGGACAGGGAGGTCGAACGAGCAGTACTTC.

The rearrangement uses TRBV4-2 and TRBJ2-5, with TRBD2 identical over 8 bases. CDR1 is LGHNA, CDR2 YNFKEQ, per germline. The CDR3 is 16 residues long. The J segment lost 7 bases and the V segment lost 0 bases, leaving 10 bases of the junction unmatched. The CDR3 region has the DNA TGTGCCAGCAGCCAAGATGTAGCGGGGAGGAGGGGGACCCAGTACTTC. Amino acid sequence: CASSQDVAGRRGTQYF.

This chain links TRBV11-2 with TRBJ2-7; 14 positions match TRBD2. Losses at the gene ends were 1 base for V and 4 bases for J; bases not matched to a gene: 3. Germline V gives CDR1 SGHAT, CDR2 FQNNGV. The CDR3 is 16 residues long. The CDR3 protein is CASSLGLAGGGYEQYF. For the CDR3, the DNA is TGTGCCAGCAGCTTAGGACTAGCGGGGGGGGGTTACGAGCAGTACTTC. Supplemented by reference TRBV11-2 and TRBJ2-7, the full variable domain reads EAGVAQSPRYKIIEKRQSVAFWCNPISGHATLYWYQQILGQGPKLLIQFQNNGVVDDSQLPKDRFSAERLKGVDSTLKIQPAKLEDSAVYLCASSLGLAGGGYEQYFGPGTRLTVT.

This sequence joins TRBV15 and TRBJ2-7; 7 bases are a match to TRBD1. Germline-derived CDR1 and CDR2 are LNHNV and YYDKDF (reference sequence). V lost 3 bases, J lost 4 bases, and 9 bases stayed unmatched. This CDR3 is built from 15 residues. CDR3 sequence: CATSRPLTGRYEQYF. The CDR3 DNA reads TGTGCCACCAGCAGGCCTCTGACAGGGCGGTACGAGCAGTACTTC.

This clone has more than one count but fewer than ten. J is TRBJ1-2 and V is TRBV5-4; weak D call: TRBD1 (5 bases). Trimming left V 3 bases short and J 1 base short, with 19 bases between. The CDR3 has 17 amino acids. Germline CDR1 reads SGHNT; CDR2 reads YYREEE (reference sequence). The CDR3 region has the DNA TGTGCCAGCAGCTCGCGTGAAGGTGGGGGAGGTAACTATGGCTACACCTTC. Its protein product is CASSSREGGGGNYGYTF.

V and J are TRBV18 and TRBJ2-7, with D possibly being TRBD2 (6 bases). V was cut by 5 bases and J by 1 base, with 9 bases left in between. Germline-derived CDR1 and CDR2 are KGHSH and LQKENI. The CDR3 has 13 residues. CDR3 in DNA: TGTGCCAGCTCATTTGGGACTTCCTACGAGCAGTACTTC. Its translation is CASSFGTSYEQYF.

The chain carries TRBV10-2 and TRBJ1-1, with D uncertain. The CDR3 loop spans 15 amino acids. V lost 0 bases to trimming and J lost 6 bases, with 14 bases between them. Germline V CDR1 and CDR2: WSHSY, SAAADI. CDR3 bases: TGCGCCAGCAGTGAGTCGCGAGGGTTTCGGGCTGAAGCTTTCTTT. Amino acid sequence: CASSESRGFRAEAFF.

CDR3 nucleotide sequence: TGTGCCAGTAGTAGCCGAGGGCGGGGGCGGAATTCACCCCTCCACTTT. Its translation: CASSSRGRGRNSPLHF. The rearrangement links TRBV19 to TRBJ1-6; D is perhaps TRBD1 (6 bases). Trimming removed 4 bases at V and 7 bases at J, with 17 bases between. Germline V gene lookup returns CDR1 LNHDA and CDR2 SQIVND (reference sequence). The CDR3 has 16 residues.

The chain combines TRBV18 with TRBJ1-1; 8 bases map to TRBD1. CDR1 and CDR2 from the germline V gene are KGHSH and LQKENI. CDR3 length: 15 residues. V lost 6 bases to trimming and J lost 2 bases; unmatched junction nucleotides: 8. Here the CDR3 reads CASSRSAGGNTEAFF. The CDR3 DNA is TGTGCCAGCTCGCGGTCGGCAGGGGGCAACACTGAAGCTTTCTTT.

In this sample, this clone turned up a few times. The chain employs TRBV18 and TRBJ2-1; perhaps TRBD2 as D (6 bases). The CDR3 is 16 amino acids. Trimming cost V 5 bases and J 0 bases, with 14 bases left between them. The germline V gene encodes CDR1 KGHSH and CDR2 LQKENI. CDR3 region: CASSRTTPSSYNEQFF. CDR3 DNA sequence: TGTGCCAGCTCAAGGACTACCCCGAGCTCCTACAATGAGCAGTTCTTC.

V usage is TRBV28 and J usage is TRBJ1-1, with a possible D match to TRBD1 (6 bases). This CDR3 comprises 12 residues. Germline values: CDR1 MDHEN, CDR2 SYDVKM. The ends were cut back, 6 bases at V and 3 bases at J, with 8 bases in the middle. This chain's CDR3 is CASRGGDTEAFF. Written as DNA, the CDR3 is TGTGCCAGCAGAGGGGGTGACACTGAAGCTTTCTTT.

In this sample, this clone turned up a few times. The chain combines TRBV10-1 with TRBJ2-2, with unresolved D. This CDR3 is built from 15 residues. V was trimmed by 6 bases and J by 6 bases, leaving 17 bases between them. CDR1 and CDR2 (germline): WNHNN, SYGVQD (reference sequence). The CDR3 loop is CASSNRRSTPGELFF. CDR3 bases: TGCGCCAGCAGCAATCGAAGGTCGACTCCCGGGGAGCTGTTTTTT.

CDR3 residues: CASSGQAGNTIYF. The CDR3 DNA follows: TGTGCCAGCAGTGGACAGGCTGGAAACACCATATATTTT. The V and J genes are TRBV6-5 and TRBJ1-3, with 7 bases that match TRBD1. The V gene end was trimmed by 5 bases and the J gene end by 2 bases; junction bases not matched to a gene: 0. The germline V gene has CDR1 MNHEY and CDR2 SVGAGI. The CDR3 runs 13 residues.

The CDR3 here is CASSPEAGTGKYLAKNIQYF. CDR3 nucleotide sequence: TGCGCCAGCAGTCCTGAAGCCGGGACAGGAAAATACCTAGCCAAAAACATTCAGTACTTC. The chain couples TRBV23-1 to TRBJ2-4, with 8 bases fitting TRBD1. TRBV23-1 is known as an ORF, though its function is uncertain. V was pared by 4 bases and J by 0 bases, with 17 bases of the junction left unmatched. This CDR3 comprises 20 residues.

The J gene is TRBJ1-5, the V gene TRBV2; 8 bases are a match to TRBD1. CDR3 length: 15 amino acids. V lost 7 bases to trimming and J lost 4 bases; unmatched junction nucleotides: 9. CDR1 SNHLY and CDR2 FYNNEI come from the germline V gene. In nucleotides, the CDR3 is TGTGCCAGCAACCCCGGACAGGGCGGGAATCAGCCCCAGCATTTT. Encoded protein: CASNPGQGGNQPQHF. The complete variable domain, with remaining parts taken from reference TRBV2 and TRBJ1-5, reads EPEVTQTPSHQVTQMGQEVILRCVPISNHLYFYWYRQILGQKVEFLVSFYNNEISEKSEIFDDQFSVERPDGSNFTLKIRSTKLEDSAMYFCASNPGQGGNQPQHFGDGTRLSIL.

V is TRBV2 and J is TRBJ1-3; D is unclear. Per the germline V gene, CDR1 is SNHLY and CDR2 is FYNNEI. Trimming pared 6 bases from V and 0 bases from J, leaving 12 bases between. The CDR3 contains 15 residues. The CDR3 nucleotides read TGTGCCAGCAGATCCCCCAGTGACTCTGGAAACACCATATATTTT. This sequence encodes CASRSPSDSGNTIYF.

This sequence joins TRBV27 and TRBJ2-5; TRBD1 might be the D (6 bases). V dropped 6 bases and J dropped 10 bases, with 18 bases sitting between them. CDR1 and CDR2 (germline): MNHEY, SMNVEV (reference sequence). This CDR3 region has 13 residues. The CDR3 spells CASSLTQTGNQYF. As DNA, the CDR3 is TGTGCCAGCAGCCTAACCCAAACAGGGAACCAGTACTTC.

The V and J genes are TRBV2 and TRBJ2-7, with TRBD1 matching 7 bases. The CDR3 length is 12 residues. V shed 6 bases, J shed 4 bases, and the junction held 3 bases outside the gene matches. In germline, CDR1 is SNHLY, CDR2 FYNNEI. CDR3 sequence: CASRVQGYEQYF. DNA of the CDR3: TGTGCCAGCAGGGTACAGGGGTACGAGCAGTACTTC.

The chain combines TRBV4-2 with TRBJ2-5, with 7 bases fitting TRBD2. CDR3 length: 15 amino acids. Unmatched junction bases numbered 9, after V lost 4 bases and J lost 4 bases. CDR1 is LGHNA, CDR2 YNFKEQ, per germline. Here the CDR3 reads CASSRFRGDLETQYF. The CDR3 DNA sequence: TGTGCCAGCAGCCGGTTCCGGGGGGATTTAGAGACCCAGTACTTC.

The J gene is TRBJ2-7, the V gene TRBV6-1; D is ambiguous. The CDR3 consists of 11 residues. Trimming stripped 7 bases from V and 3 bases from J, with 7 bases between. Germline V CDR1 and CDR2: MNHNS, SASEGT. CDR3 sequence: CASTRYYEQYF. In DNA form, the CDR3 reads TGTGCCAGCACCCGGTACTACGAGCAGTACTTC.

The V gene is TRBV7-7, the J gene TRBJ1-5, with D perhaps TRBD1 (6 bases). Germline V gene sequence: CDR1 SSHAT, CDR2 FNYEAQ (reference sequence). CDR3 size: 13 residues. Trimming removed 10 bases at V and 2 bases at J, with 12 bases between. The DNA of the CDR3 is TGTGCCATCGGGGGGGGCCGCAATCAGCCCCAGCATTTT. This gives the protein CAIGGGRNQPQHF.

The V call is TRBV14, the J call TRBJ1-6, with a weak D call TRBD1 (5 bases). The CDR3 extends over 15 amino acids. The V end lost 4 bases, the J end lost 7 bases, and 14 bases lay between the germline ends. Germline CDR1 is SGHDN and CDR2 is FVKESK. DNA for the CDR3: TGTGCCAGCAGCCTCTACTCAGGGATAAATTCACCCCTCCACTTT. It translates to CASSLYSGINSPLHF.

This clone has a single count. In DNA form, the CDR3 reads TGTGCCAGCAGTCTAGCCCGGACAGGAGCCTACGAGCAGTACTTC. As protein: CASSLARTGAYEQYF. V usage is TRBV28 and J usage is TRBJ2-7; 7 bases line up with TRBD1. V was clipped by 5 bases and J by 2 bases; unmatched bases: 9. The length of the CDR3 is 15 residues. CDR1 and CDR2 (germline): MDHEN, SYDVKM.

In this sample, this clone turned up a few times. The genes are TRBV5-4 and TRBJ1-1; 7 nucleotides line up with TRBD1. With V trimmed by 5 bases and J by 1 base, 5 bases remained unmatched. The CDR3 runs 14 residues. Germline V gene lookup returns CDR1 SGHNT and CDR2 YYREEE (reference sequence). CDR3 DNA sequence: TGTGCCAGCAGTCCGAGGACAGGGAACACTGAAGCTTTCTTT. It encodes CASSPRTGNTEAFF.

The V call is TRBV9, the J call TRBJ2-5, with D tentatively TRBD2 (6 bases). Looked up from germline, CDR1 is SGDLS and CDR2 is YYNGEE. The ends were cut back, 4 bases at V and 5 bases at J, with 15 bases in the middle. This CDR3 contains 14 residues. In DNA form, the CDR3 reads TGTGCCAGCAGCCCCCGGGGGATCCCGGAGACCCAGTACTTC. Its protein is CASSPRGIPETQYF.